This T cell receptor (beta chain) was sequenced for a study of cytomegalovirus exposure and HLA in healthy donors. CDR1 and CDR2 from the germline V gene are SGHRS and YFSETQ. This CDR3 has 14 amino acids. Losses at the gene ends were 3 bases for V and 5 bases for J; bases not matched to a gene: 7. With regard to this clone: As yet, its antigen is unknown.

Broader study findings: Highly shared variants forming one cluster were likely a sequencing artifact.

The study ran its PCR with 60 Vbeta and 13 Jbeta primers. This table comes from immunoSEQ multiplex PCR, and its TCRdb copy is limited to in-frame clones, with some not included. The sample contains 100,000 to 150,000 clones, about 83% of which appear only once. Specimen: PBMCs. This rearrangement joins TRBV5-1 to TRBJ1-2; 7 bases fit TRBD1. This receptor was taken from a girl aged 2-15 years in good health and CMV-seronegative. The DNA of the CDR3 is TGCGCCAGCAGCTGGACAGGTACAATGTATGGCTACACCTTC. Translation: CASSWTGTMYGYTF.